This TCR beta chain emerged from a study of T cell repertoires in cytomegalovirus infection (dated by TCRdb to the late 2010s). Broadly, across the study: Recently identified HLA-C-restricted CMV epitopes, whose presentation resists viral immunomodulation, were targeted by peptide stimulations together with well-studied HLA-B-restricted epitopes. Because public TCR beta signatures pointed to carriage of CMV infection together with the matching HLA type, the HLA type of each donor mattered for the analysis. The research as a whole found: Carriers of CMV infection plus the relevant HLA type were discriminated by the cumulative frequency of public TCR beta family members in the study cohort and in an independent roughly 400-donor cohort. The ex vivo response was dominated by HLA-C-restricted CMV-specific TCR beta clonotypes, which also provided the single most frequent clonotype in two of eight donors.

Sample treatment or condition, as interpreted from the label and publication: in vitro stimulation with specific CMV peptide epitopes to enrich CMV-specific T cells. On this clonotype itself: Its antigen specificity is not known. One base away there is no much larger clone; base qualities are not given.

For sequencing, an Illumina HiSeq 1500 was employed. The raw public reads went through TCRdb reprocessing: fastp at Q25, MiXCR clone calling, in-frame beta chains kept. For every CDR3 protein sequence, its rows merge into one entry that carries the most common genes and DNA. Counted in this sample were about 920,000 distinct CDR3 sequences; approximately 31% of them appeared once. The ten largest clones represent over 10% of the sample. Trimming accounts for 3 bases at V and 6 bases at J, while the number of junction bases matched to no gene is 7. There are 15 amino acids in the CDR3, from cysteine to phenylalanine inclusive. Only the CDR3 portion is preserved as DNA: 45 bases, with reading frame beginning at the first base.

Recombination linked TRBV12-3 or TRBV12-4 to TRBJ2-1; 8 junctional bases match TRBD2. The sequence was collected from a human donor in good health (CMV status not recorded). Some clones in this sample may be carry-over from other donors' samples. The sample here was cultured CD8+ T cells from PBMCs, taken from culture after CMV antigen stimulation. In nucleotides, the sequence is TGTGCCAGCAGTTTGGGCCGGGGGGGCTTCAATGAGCAGTTCTTC. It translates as CASSLGRGGFNEQFF.